These T cell receptor beta chains were read from a single sample in a study of T cell repertoires in cytomegalovirus infection. MiXCR, run by TCRdb on the reads, gives a single entry per CDR3 protein. The sample holds some 71,000 distinct CDR3 sequences, approximately 30% seen once. No antigen has been assigned to these receptors. The material was CD8+ T cells from cultured PBMCs, obtained from culture after CMV antigen stimulation. These receptors all stem from a human donor in good health (CMV status not recorded). Some clones in this sample may be carry-over from other donors' samples. The CDR3 runs from the conserved cysteine through the conserved F or W. A D gene is named only where the DNA matches it firmly. For some rows the clone size is stated as once, few or many, or as a class when expanded; others skip it.

V gene	clone size	D gene	J gene	CDR3 length	CDR3 protein	CDR3 DNA
TRBV7-9	few	NA	TRBJ2-2	12	CASNPTVTGELF	TGTGCCAGCAACCCGACAGTCACCGGGGAGCTGTTT
TRBV20-1	many	NA	TRBJ2-3	15	CSARLAGQATDTQYF	TGCAGTGCTAGACTAGCGGGACAGGCCACAGATACGCAGTATTTT
TRBV20-1	NA	NA	TRBJ2-1	14	CSAKGYEGVNEQFF	TGCAGTGCTAAAGGTTACGAGGGAGTTAATGAGCAGTTCTTC
TRBV20-1	NA	TRBD2	TRBJ2-7	13	CSANSGETGEQYF	TGCAGTGCTAATAGCGGGGAGACGGGCGAGCAGTACTTC
TRBV6-2/TRBV6-3	once	NA	TRBJ2-1	15	CASSGSGTSGNEQFF	TGTGCCAGCAGCGGTTCCGGGACTTCGGGCAATGAGCAGTTCTTC
TRBV19	many	NA	TRBJ1-4	15	CASSRGYATNEKLFF	TGTGCCAGTAGTAGAGGATATGCAACTAATGAAAAACTGTTTTTT
TRBV20-1	NA	NA	TRBJ1-2	13	CSARELGKDGYTF	TGCAGTGCTAGAGAACTAGGGAAAGATGGCTACACCTTC
TRBV19	few	NA	TRBJ1-1	16	CASSDVRTFMNTEAFF	TGTGCCAGTAGTGATGTAAGGACTTTCATGAACACTGAAGCTTTCTTT
TRBV27	NA	TRBD1	TRBJ1-6	15	CASSLPGQGNSPLHF	TGTGCCAGCAGTTTACCGGGACAGGGTAATTCACCCCTCCACTTT
TRBV4-1	NA	NA	TRBJ1-6	16	CASSQDGDTYNSPLHF	TGCGCCAGCAGCCAAGATGGGGACACCTATAATTCACCCCTCCACTTT
TRBV27	NA	NA	TRBJ1-2	12	CASSLQGNGYTF	TGTGCCAGCAGTTTACAGGGAAATGGCTACACCTTC
TRBV11-2	few	TRBD1	TRBJ2-3	15	CASSFRDRVPDTQYF	TGTGCCAGCAGCTTCCGGGACAGGGTCCCAGATACGCAGTATTTT
TRBV27	few	NA	TRBJ1-2	13	CASSSTGYDGYTF	TGTGCCAGCAGCTCCACAGGGTATGATGGCTACACCTTC
TRBV7-2	few	TRBD1	TRBJ1-1	15	CASSPPQGLNTEAFF	TGTGCCAGCAGCCCACCACAGGGGTTGAACACTGAAGCTTTCTTT
TRBV7-2	NA	NA	TRBJ2-3	15	CASSLASTSTDTQYF	TGTGCCAGCAGCTTAGCGTCCACTAGCACAGATACGCAGTATTTT
TRBV29-1	NA	TRBD1	TRBJ1-2	16	CSAYGISDRVNYGYTF	TGCAGCGCCTACGGTATCTCGGACAGGGTAAACTATGGCTACACCTTC
TRBV7-2	NA	TRBD2	TRBJ2-1	17	CASSSRVAGGSYNEQFF	TGTGCCAGCAGCTCGCGGGTAGCGGGAGGATCCTACAATGAGCAGTTCTTC
TRBV20-1	NA	NA	TRBJ1-1	14	CSASTGKQGLEAFF	TGCAGTGCTTCTACGGGAAAGCAAGGTCTTGAAGCTTTCTTT
TRBV15	NA	NA	TRBJ1-1	15	CATSRRGGGGTEAFF	TGTGCCACCAGCAGGAGGGGCGGGGGGGGGACTGAAGCTTTCTTT
TRBV4-1	few	NA	TRBJ2-3	16	CASSLMPGVLSDTQYF	TGCGCCAGCAGCCTAATGCCAGGGGTTTTGTCAGATACGCAGTATTTT
TRBV7-9	many	TRBD1	TRBJ2-7	15	CASSPPAGGGHEQYF	TGTGCCAGCAGCCCCCCCGCAGGGGGTGGCCACGAGCAGTACTTC
TRBV13	NA	NA	TRBJ2-6	15	CASSLGRSGANVLTF	TGTGCCAGCAGCTTAGGACGATCTGGGGCCAACGTCCTGACTTTC
TRBV27	NA	NA	TRBJ2-7	14	CASSLSGGENEQYF	TGTGCCAGCAGTTTATCCGGGGGCGAAAACGAGCAGTACTTC
TRBV20-1	few	TRBD2	TRBJ2-7	13	CSAKTGTSFEQYF	TGCAGTGCCAAGACAGGGACTAGCTTCGAGCAGTACTTC
TRBV12-5	NA	NA	TRBJ2-7	16	CASGPQGTRGSYEQYF	TGTGCTAGTGGTCCCCAAGGGACACGAGGGAGCTACGAGCAGTACTTC
TRBV11-2	few	NA	TRBJ1-1	14	CASSHTTGNTEAFF	TGTGCCAGCAGCCACACTACAGGGAACACTGAAGCTTTCTTT
TRBV12-3/TRBV12-4	NA	NA	TRBJ2-2	16	CASSFSGTANTGELFF	TGTGCCAGCAGTTTCTCCGGGACCGCGAACACCGGGGAGCTGTTTTTT
TRBV19	few	NA	TRBJ1-2	13	CASTAGTTYGYTF	TGTGCCAGTACCGCCGGGACAACCTATGGCTACACCTTC
TRBV9	few	TRBD1	TRBJ2-6	16	CASTYRDSSGANVLTF	TGTGCCAGCACCTACAGGGACAGCTCTGGGGCCAACGTCCTGACTTTC
TRBV19	NA	NA	TRBJ1-1	14	CASSTTGMNTEAFF	TGTGCCAGTAGCACTACAGGGATGAACACTGAAGCTTTCTTT
TRBV7-9	few	NA	TRBJ1-1	16	CASSLARVGDPQGAFF	TGTGCCAGCAGCTTAGCACGCGTGGGCGATCCTCAGGGAGCTTTCTTT
TRBV7-2	many	NA	TRBJ1-1	13	CASSFGPNTEAFF	TGTGCCAGCAGCTTTGGACCTAACACTGAAGCTTTCTTT